Below, 26 T cell receptor beta chains from the same sample are listed, as sequenced in a study of T cells in tuberculosis (dated by TCRdb to the late 2010s). Libraries were built with the immunoSEQ multiplex PCR assay. TCRdb holds this immuneACCESS table with in-frame rearrangements only. Some clones are missing; in checked studies, unresolved V genes explain under half, and the rest has no known cause. The sample table shows over 35,000 clones, and about 95% are seen once. The ten largest account for about 3.7% of the sample. The sample comprised PBMCs. The receptors were gathered from a donor between 10 and 35 years old with latent tuberculosis or without tuberculosis infection.

This clone was observed a single time. The V call is TRBV9, the J call TRBJ1-6, with no clear D. The CDR3 is 14 residues long. The germline V gene has CDR1 SGDLS and CDR2 YYNGEE. The V gene lost 0 bases and the J gene lost 6 bases, with 7 bases spanning the gap. CDR3 sequence: CASSVATVNSPLHF. The CDR3 DNA sequence: TGTGCCAGCAGCGTAGCAACAGTTAATTCACCCCTCCACTTT.

V usage is TRBV2 and J usage is TRBJ2-3, with D maybe TRBD2 (6 bases). CDR1 is SNHLY and CDR2 is FYNNEI in the germline V gene. The CDR3 covers 14 residues. The V and J ends lost 6 bases and 2 bases respectively, with 12 bases between them. CDR3 in DNA: TGTGCCAGCAGCGAGGGACTTCACACAGATACGCAGTATTTT. Protein sequence: CASSEGLHTDTQYF.

This clone appeared once. The gene calls are TRBV28 and TRBJ2-3; 8 bases are a match to TRBD2. The V and J ends lost 3 bases and 0 bases, in that order; junction bases with no gene match: 17. Germline-derived CDR1 and CDR2 are MDHEN and SYDVKM. The CDR3 has 20 residues. The CDR3 DNA follows: TGTGCCAGCAGTTTTTCTGGGGGAGCGGGGGCGACCCAGAGCACAGATACGCAGTATTTT. It yields the protein CASSFSGGAGATQSTDTQYF.

The chain carries TRBV9 and TRBJ2-7; 8 bases agree with TRBD1. Germline trimming cut 4 bases from V and 5 bases from J; bases unmatched to any gene: 8. CDR1 and CDR2 from the germline V gene are SGDLS and YYNGEE. The CDR3 spans 14 residues. CDR3 nucleotide sequence: TGTGCCAGCAGCCCCCGGACAGGGATGCACGAGCAGTACTTC. Protein sequence: CASSPRTGMHEQYF.

The chain recombines TRBV28 with TRBJ1-2; TRBD1 might be the D (6 bases). This CDR3 is built from 16 residues. V lost 2 bases, J lost 0 bases, and 13 bases lay in between. Germline V gene data show CDR1 as MDHEN and CDR2 as SYDVKM. The CDR3 sequence: CASSLGGQIPNYGYTF. In nucleotides, the CDR3 is TGTGCCAGCAGTTTAGGAGGACAGATTCCTAACTATGGCTACACCTTC.

The chain recombines TRBV7-2 with TRBJ2-1; 11 bases fit TRBD2. The ends lost 2 bases at V and 0 bases at J; junction bases unmatched: 9. The CDR3 is 19 amino acids. Germline V gives CDR1 SGHTA, CDR2 FQGNSA. DNA for the CDR3: TGTGCCAGCAGCTTACAGTGGCTAGCGGGGGGAAGCTCCTACAATGAGCAGTTCTTC. Protein sequence: CASSLQWLAGGSSYNEQFF.

This chain uses TRBV6-5 with TRBJ2-7; 7 bases fit TRBD1. V lost 2 bases to trimming and J lost 4 bases; unmatched junction nucleotides: 11. CDR3 length: 16 amino acids. Germline assignment: CDR1 MNHEY and CDR2 SVGAGI. The DNA for the CDR3 is TGTGCCAGCAGTTACGGCCCGAGGGGGCGCGGGTACGAGCAGTACTTC. Translation gives CASSYGPRGRGYEQYF.

Only one count was recorded for this clone. The chain joins TRBV4-1 to TRBJ1-2, with no clear D. V was cut by 1 base and J by 5 bases, with 8 bases left in between. The CDR3 is made up of 13 amino acids. Germline-derived CDR1 and CDR2 are MGHRA and YSYEKL. The CDR3 coding sequence is TGCGCCAGCAGCCAAGGTGCAGCGTATGGCTACACCTTC. The encoded protein is CASSQGAAYGYTF.

The chain couples TRBV30 to TRBJ1-4, with 9 bases identical to TRBD1. The CDR3 runs to 14 residues. CDR1 and CDR2 from the germline V gene are GTSNPN and SVGIG (reference sequence). J lost 8 bases, V lost 8 bases, and 12 bases had no gene match. CDR3 sequence reads: CAHSPGQGREKLFF. The CDR3 bases are TGTGCCCATTCCCCAGGACAGGGGAGGGAAAAACTGTTTTTT.

The rearrangement links TRBV30 to TRBJ2-5; tentatively, D is TRBD1 (6 bases). This CDR3 is 14 amino acids long. The germline V and J ends were trimmed by 0 bases and 4 bases, with 12 bases remaining between them. Germline lookup yields CDR1 GTSNPN and CDR2 SVGIG (reference sequence). The CDR3 is CAWSVTGHLETQYF. CDR3 sequence (DNA): TGTGCCTGGAGTGTAACGGGACATCTAGAGACCCAGTACTTC.

The chain has TRBV6-1 and TRBJ2-2; 11 bases align to TRBD2. CDR1 is MNHNS, CDR2 SASEGT, per germline. Unmatched junction bases numbered 11, after V lost 3 bases and J lost 2 bases. This CDR3 region has 19 residues. The CDR3 is CASSDHPGTSGTNTGELFF. The CDR3 bases are TGTGCCAGCAGTGACCATCCCGGGACTAGCGGAACCAACACCGGGGAGCTGTTTTTT.

V gene TRBV7-2 combines with J gene TRBJ1-2; a possible D gene is TRBD1 (5 bases). The CDR3 is made up of 14 amino acids. Trimming shortened V by 1 base and J by 8 bases, and 14 bases separated the two germline ends. Germline values: CDR1 SGHTA, CDR2 FQGNSA. The CDR3 DNA reads as TGTGCCAGCAGCTTAGATGGGGCGGAGAGAGGCTACACCTTC. Translating gives CASSLDGAERGYTF.

The chain is built from TRBV11-2 and TRBJ1-1; D gene ambiguous. The germline V gene encodes CDR1 SGHAT and CDR2 FQNNGV. The CDR3 extends over 14 amino acids. V was pared by 1 base and J by 1 base, with 7 bases between. CDR3 loop: CASSLGHPNTEAFF. In nucleotides, the CDR3 is TGTGCCAGCAGCTTAGGACACCCGAACACTGAAGCTTTCTTT.

The V call is TRBV2, the J call TRBJ1-1; no firm D call. V lost 6 bases to trimming and J lost 4 bases, with 12 bases between them. Germline assignment: CDR1 SNHLY and CDR2 FYNNEI. This CDR3 region has 13 residues. The CDR3 region has the DNA TGTGCCAGCAGAACGAACCAGGTCACTGAAGCTTTCTTT. This sequence encodes CASRTNQVTEAFF.

The chain is built from TRBV6-1 and TRBJ2-2; no reliable D call. V lost 7 bases, J lost 0 bases, and 9 bases lay in between. Germline CDR1 and CDR2: MNHNS and SASEGT. The CDR3 contains 14 residues. The CDR3 spells CASTSNTNTGELFF. CDR3 sequence (DNA): TGTGCCAGCACCTCGAACACGAACACCGGGGAGCTGTTTTTT.

This chain connects TRBV18 to TRBJ2-3, with a possible D match to TRBD2 (5 bases). The V gene's germline CDR1 is KGHSH and CDR2 LQKENI. The V end was cut by 1 base, the J end by 0 bases, with 17 bases between. The CDR3 sequence is 18 residues long. CDR3 sequence: CASSPLVGERTSTDTQYF. The CDR3 DNA sequence: TGTGCCAGCTCACCACTGGTCGGGGAGAGAACTAGCACAGATACGCAGTATTTT.

The rearrangement joins TRBV7-4 to TRBJ1-2; TRBD1 matches at 10 bases. The CDR3 spans 16 residues. V trimming: 4 bases; J trimming: 8 bases; junction bases outside the gene matches: 13. Germline V gives CDR1 SGHVT, CDR2 SQSDAQ. The CDR3 sequence: CASSSTEGTGVAGYTF. CDR3 nucleotide sequence: TGTGCCAGCAGCTCCACCGAAGGGACAGGGGTAGCGGGCTACACCTTC. The whole variable domain, filled in from reference TRBV7-4 and TRBJ1-2, reads GAGVSQSPRYKVAKRGRDVALRCDSISGHVTLYWYRQTLGQGSEVLTYSQSDAQRDKSGRPSGRFSAERPERSVSTLKIQRTEQGDSAVYLCASSSTEGTGVAGYTFGSGTRLTVV.

The chain couples TRBV27 to TRBJ1-6, with 11 positions matching TRBD1. The trim removed 6 bases at V and 7 bases at J, leaving 5 bases unmatched. The CDR3 consists of 15 residues. The V gene's germline CDR1 is MNHEY and CDR2 SMNVEV (reference sequence). CDR3 loop: CASSPGTGGNSPLHF. The CDR3 DNA sequence: TGTGCCAGCAGCCCCGGGACAGGGGGAAATTCACCCCTCCACTTT.

The chain carries TRBV11-3 and TRBJ2-2, with D possibly matching TRBD2 (6 bases). This CDR3 comprises 15 residues. Germline lookup yields CDR1 SGHNT and CDR2 YENEEA. The V gene lost 4 bases and the J gene lost 0 bases, with 9 bases spanning the gap. CDR3 loop: CASSSGGTNTGELFF. CDR3 nucleotides: TGTGCCAGCAGCTCTGGGGGGACGAACACCGGGGAGCTGTTTTTT.

V is TRBV5-1 and J is TRBJ1-1, with a possible D match to TRBD1 (5 bases). Deletions cut 0 bases from V and 10 bases from J, with 13 bases between. The germline CDR1 and CDR2 sequences are SGHRS and YFSETQ. CDR3 size: 13 residues. The CDR3 region is CASSLEGRDSAFF. The CDR3 DNA is TGCGCCAGCAGCTTGGAGGGCAGGGACTCAGCTTTCTTT.

This clone has only one observation. The chain is built from TRBV7-9 and TRBJ2-5, with a weak D call TRBD2 (6 bases). Trimming left V 1 base short and J 5 bases short, with 14 bases between. Looked up from germline, CDR1 is SEHNR and CDR2 is FQNEAQ (reference sequence). The CDR3 loop spans 15 amino acids. The CDR3 nucleotides read TGTGCCAGCAGCTTAGTGGCCCTAGCGATTGAGACCCAGTACTTC. It encodes CASSLVALAIETQYF.

The genes are TRBV27 and TRBJ1-6; a weak D match, TRBD1 (6 bases). Germline CDR1 and CDR2: MNHEY and SMNVEV (reference sequence). Trimming removed 2 bases from V and 6 bases from J, with 11 bases in between. The CDR3 has 15 residues. CDR3 protein: CASSLEGQANSPLHF. The CDR3 DNA sequence: TGTGCCAGCAGTTTAGAGGGACAAGCTAATTCACCCCTCCACTTT.

For the CDR3, the DNA is TGTGCCAGCAGTTTTACAGGTGGGGATCAGCCCCAGCATTTT. Amino acids: CASSFTGGDQPQHF. The chain uses TRBV27 and TRBJ1-5; D possibly corresponds to TRBD1 (5 bases). From germline, CDR1 is MNHEY and CDR2 SMNVEV (reference sequence). This CDR3 contains 14 residues. The V end lost 3 bases, the J end lost 5 bases, and 11 bases lay between the germline ends.

The gene calls are TRBV7-9 and TRBJ1-2; a possible D gene is TRBD1 (6 bases). The length of the CDR3 is 14 residues. In germline, CDR1 is SEHNR, CDR2 FQNEAQ (reference sequence). Trimming removed 5 bases at V and 7 bases at J, with 17 bases between. The CDR3 DNA is TGTGCCAGCAGCCCACAGGCGACCAGGGGTGGCTACACCTTC. Translation: CASSPQATRGGYTF.

Written as DNA, the CDR3 is TGTGCCAGCTCACCAACACGAGGCACTGAAGCTTTCTTT. It specifies CASSPTRGTEAFF. This chain uses TRBV18 with TRBJ1-1, with unresolved D. Per the germline V gene, CDR1 is KGHSH and CDR2 is LQKENI. The ends were cut back, 2 bases at V and 4 bases at J, with 8 bases in the middle. The CDR3 consists of 13 residues.

The CDR3 spells CASSSRAGGYTF. CDR3 sequence (DNA): TGTGCCAGCAGCTCTCGGGCGGGAGGCTACACCTTC. The chain links TRBV7-2 to TRBJ1-2, with unresolved D. Germline CDR1 SGHTA, CDR2 FQGNSA. Trimming pared 4 bases from V and 8 bases from J, leaving 11 bases between. There are 12 residues in the CDR3.